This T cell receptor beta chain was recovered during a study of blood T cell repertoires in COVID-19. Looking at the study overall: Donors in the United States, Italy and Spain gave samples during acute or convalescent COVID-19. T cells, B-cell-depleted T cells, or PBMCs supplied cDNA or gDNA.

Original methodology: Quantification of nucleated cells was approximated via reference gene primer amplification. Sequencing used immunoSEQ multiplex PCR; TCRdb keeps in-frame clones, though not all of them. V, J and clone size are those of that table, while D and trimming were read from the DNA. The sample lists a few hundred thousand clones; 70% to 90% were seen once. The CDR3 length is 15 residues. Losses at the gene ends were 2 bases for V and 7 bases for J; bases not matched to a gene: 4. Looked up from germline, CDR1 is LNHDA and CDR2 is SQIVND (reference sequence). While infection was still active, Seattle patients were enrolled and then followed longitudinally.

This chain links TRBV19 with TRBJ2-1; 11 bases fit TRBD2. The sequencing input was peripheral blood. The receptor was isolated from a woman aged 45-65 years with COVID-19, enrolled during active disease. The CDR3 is CASSILLAGENEQFF. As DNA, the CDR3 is TGTGCCAGTAGTATATTACTAGCGGGAGAGAATGAGCAGTTCTTC.